This TCR beta chain was found in a study of T cells after yellow fever vaccination. Background on the study: Those fractions that held only low numbers of cells were prepared using the SMART-Seq v4 Ultra Low Input RNA kit.

Study-wide points: High-abundance clonotypes from the bulk population could contaminate FACS-sorted repertoires. A large majority of primary-vaccination clones showed up again after the booster (96% CD4, roughly 91% CD8).

A single record per CDR3 protein comes from TCRdb applying MiXCR to the 5' RACE reads. The sample carries about 120,000 distinct CDR3 sequences, 13% to 15% recorded once. This clonotype was observed at least ten times. What it binds is unknown. The source material was CD8+ T cells sorted from PBMCs, sampled 5 days after the yellow fever booster vaccination. The receptor was isolated from a man aged 18 to 29 who received the YFV17D yellow fever vaccine.

The CDR3: CSPVDSRYNEQFF. CDR3 DNA: TGCAGCCCGGTGGACAGCCGCTACAATGAGCAGTTCTTC. This chain links TRBV29-1 with TRBJ2-1; possibly TRBD1 for D (6 bases). CDR1 is SQVTM and CDR2 is ANQGSEA in the germline V gene. The CDR3 runs to 13 residues. Deletions cut 8 bases from V and 3 bases from J, with 14 bases between.